The 27 T cell receptor beta chains in this list originate from one sample, sequenced in a study of cytomegalovirus exposure and HLA in healthy donors. PCR employed 60 Vbeta and 13 Jbeta primers. Only in-frame clones appear in the TCRdb table, and some are missing; sequencing was by immunoSEQ multiplex PCR. The sample records over 150,000 clones, approximately 81% being singletons. Sequenced input: PBMCs. Receptors were obtained from a young man in good health and CMV-seronegative.

This sequence joins TRBV27 and TRBJ2-3, with TRBD2 matching 11 bases. The V and J ends lost 7 bases and 4 bases, in that order; junction bases with no gene match: 10. Germline V lookup: CDR1 MNHEY, CDR2 SMNVEV (reference sequence). The CDR3 is 16 amino acids. CDR3: CASTPLAGGPPDTQYF. The CDR3 DNA reads TGTGCCAGCACCCCGTTAGCGGGAGGGCCCCCAGATACGCAGTATTTT.

This clone came up a few times. The rearrangement joins TRBV27 to TRBJ2-4; no firm D call. The germline V gene has CDR1 MNHEY and CDR2 SMNVEV (reference sequence). V was pared by 8 bases and J by 0 bases, with 11 bases between. The length of the CDR3 is 14 residues. Written as DNA, the CDR3 is TGTGCCAGCTCTCCGACACGAGCCAAAAACATTCAGTACTTC. Residues: CASSPTRAKNIQYF.

In its sample, this clone was seen a few times. The chain has TRBV19 and TRBJ2-7; TRBD1 aligns across 7 bases. The V and J ends lost 4 bases and 7 bases, in that order; junction bases with no gene match: 10. The CDR3 is made up of 14 amino acids. CDR1 is LNHDA and CDR2 is SQIVND in the germline V gene (reference sequence). The CDR3 region is CASSTVGDSGEQYF. In nucleotides, the CDR3 is TGTGCCAGTAGTACAGTTGGGGACAGCGGAGAGCAGTACTTC.

This chain connects TRBV25-1 to TRBJ2-7; the match to TRBD2 covers 13 bases. V gave up 6 bases and J gave up 4 bases; unmatched junction bases: 9. In germline, CDR1 is MGHDK, CDR2 SYGVNS. The CDR3 is 16 amino acids. CDR3 residues: CASREGLAGEGYEQYF. The DNA of the CDR3 is TGTGCCAGCAGGGAAGGACTAGCGGGAGAGGGTTACGAGCAGTACTTC.

This chain joins TRBV11-3 and TRBJ2-7; D unresolved. V lost 5 bases to trimming and J lost 2 bases, with 10 bases between them. In germline, CDR1 is SGHNT, CDR2 YENEEA. This CDR3 comprises 13 residues. CDR3 nucleotides: TGTGCCAGCAGCCTCGACAAGACCTACGAGCAGTACTTC. Protein: CASSLDKTYEQYF.

This chain connects TRBV28 to TRBJ1-2; TRBD1 aligns across 7 bases. Germline CDR1 MDHEN, CDR2 SYDVKM. V lost 6 bases and J lost 1; bases outside the gene matches: 14. The CDR3 contains 17 residues. CDR3: CASSPLAGQSYNYGYTF. In DNA, the CDR3 is TGTGCCAGCAGCCCCCTGGCGGGACAGAGTTATAACTATGGCTACACCTTC.

This clone was observed a few times. V gene TRBV4-1 combines with J gene TRBJ1-2; 7 bases map to TRBD1. Germline V gene sequence: CDR1 MGHRA, CDR2 YSYEKL. The CDR3 runs 14 residues. V dropped 1 base and J dropped 2; count of bases not matched to a gene: 1. The CDR3 protein is CASSQVDRNYGYTF. DNA of the CDR3: TGCGCCAGCAGCCAAGTGGACAGGAACTATGGCTACACCTTC.

The chain couples TRBV4-1 to TRBJ2-7; 13 bases are shared with TRBD2. The CDR3 sequence is 15 residues long. Germline V gene lookup returns CDR1 MGHRA and CDR2 YSYEKL. Trimming at V came to 4 bases and at J to 5 bases, leaving 5 bases not matched to a gene. This CDR3 reads CASSLQGLAGNEQYF. The DNA of the CDR3 is TGCGCCAGCAGCCTACAGGGACTAGCGGGAAACGAGCAGTACTTC.

This chain joins TRBV15 and TRBJ1-4, with TRBD1 as a possible D gene (6 bases). V lost 0 bases to trimming and J lost 4 bases, with 12 bases between them. Germline loops: CDR1 LNHNV, CDR2 YYDKDF (reference sequence). The CDR3 spans 16 residues. CDR3 sequence: CATSRDRGGGNEKLFF. CDR3 in DNA: TGTGCCACCAGCAGAGATAGGGGGGGCGGTAATGAAAAACTGTTTTTT.

The chain has TRBV10-2 and TRBJ2-1, with 12 bases identical to TRBD2. Looked up from germline, CDR1 is WSHSY and CDR2 is SAAADI. This CDR3 has 15 residues. Unmatched junction bases numbered 9, after V lost 5 bases and J lost 10 bases. CDR3 coding DNA: TGCGCCAGCAGTCCTGGACTAGCGGGGTTCCGGGAGCAGTTCTTC. This encodes CASSPGLAGFREQFF.

Concerning this clone itself: A read error may account for a junction end that differs from germline. This chain connects TRBV7-9 to TRBJ2-5; D is possibly TRBD2 (5 bases). The CDR3 loop spans 14 amino acids. Germline V lookup: CDR1 SEHNR, CDR2 FQNEAQ (reference sequence). For the CDR3, the DNA is TGTTCCAGCAGCTTAGTTGGGAGTCATGAGACCCAGTACTTC. Protein sequence: CSSSLVGSHETQYF.

Comment on this clone: A read error may account for a junction end that differs from germline. The CDR3 nucleotides read TGTGCCAGCAGCCAAACCGAGGGGGCTGGGCTCTTC. Its translation is CASSQTEGAGLF. The chain combines TRBV7-8 with TRBJ2-1; 7 bases are a match to TRBD1. Germline V gene sequence: CDR1 SGHVS, CDR2 FQNEAQ. The CDR3 has 12 residues.

The chain carries TRBV5-1 and TRBJ2-3, with D tentatively TRBD2 (6 bases). Germline V gives CDR1 SGHRS, CDR2 YFSETQ. V was cut by 0 bases and J by 1 base, with 9 bases left in between. The CDR3 has 15 amino acids. The CDR3 loop is CASSLAGLGTDTQYF. DNA of the CDR3: TGCGCCAGCAGCTTGGCGGGACTTGGCACAGATACGCAGTATTTT.

The chain couples TRBV7-2 to TRBJ1-1, with TRBD1 matching 7 bases. This CDR3 is 13 amino acids long. After removal of 4 bases from V and 3 bases from J, the junction contained 2 bases not matched to a gene. Germline V gives CDR1 SGHTA, CDR2 FQGNSA. CDR3 residues: CASSSGQDTEAFF. The CDR3 region has the DNA TGTGCCAGCAGCTCAGGACAGGACACTGAAGCTTTCTTT.

The rearrangement links TRBV2 to TRBJ1-2; TRBD1 aligns across 8 bases. Trimming took 4 bases from V and 4 from J; bases not matched to a gene: 2. The V gene's germline CDR1 is SNHLY and CDR2 FYNNEI. The CDR3 contains 13 residues. In DNA, the CDR3 is TGTGCCAGCAGTGTAACAGGGGGCTATGGCTACACCTTC. Amino acids: CASSVTGGYGYTF. Full variable domain (remainder filled in from reference TRBV2 and TRBJ1-2): EPEVTQTPSHQVTQMGQEVILRCVPISNHLYFYWYRQILGQKVEFLVSFYNNEISEKSEIFDDQFSVERPDGSNFTLKIRSTKLEDSAMYFCASSVTGGYGYTFGSGTRLTVV.

The chain combines TRBV7-2 with TRBJ1-2; D is unclear. CDR1 is SGHTA and CDR2 is FQGNSA in the germline V gene. CDR3 length: 12 amino acids. Trimming left V 4 bases short and J 5 bases short, with 8 bases between. CDR3 in amino acids: CASSSAEYGYTF. The DNA for the CDR3 is TGTGCCAGCAGCTCTGCCGAGTATGGCTACACCTTC.

The chain combines TRBV28 with TRBJ2-1; 7 bases are a match to TRBD1. Losses at the gene ends were 10 bases for V and 7 bases for J; bases not matched to a gene: 13. This CDR3 has 14 amino acids. Germline V gene data show CDR1 as MDHEN and CDR2 as SYDVKM. CDR3 DNA: TGTGCCACCAGGCCGGGACAGAGTTGGAATGAGCAGTTCTTC. This sequence encodes CATRPGQSWNEQFF.

The chain links TRBV6-6 to TRBJ1-6; TRBD1 might be the D (5 bases). Germline CDR1 reads MNHNY; CDR2 reads SVGAGI (reference sequence). Trimming pared 4 bases from V and 10 bases from J, leaving 14 bases between. There are 14 residues in the CDR3. In DNA, the CDR3 is TGTGCCAGCAGTTGGGCCTCGGAGGGGTCACCCCTCCACTTT. This sequence encodes CASSWASEGSPLHF.

This clone showed up just a few times. This chain links TRBV12-5 with TRBJ2-3; no clear D. Germline CDR1 is LGHNT and CDR2 is FRNRAP. V lost 1 base to trimming and J lost 2 bases, with 7 bases between them. CDR3 length equals 14 residues. The CDR3: CASGLGLFTDTQYF. The CDR3 bases are TGTGCTAGTGGTTTGGGACTGTTCACAGATACGCAGTATTTT.

For this clone: The same CDR3 also results from other DNA sequences found in this sample. The rearrangement joins TRBV4-1 to TRBJ1-2; 7 bases are shared with TRBD1. With V trimmed by 3 bases and J by 2 bases, 6 bases remained unmatched. The CDR3 has 15 residues. Looked up from germline, CDR1 is MGHRA and CDR2 is YSYEKL. The CDR3 DNA is TGCGCCAGCAGCCAGGACTGGGACAGCAACTATGGCTACACCTTC. It translates to CASSQDWDSNYGYTF.

This clone was counted a few times. The V gene is TRBV9, the J gene TRBJ2-2, with D possibly TRBD2 on 6 matching bases. The length of the CDR3 is 15 residues. Germline V gene lookup returns CDR1 SGDLS and CDR2 YYNGEE. V was cut by 4 bases and J by 1 base, with 11 bases left in between. The CDR3 coding sequence is TGTGCCAGCAGCCCCGGGACTGTGAACACCGGGGAGCTGTTTTTT. This gives the protein CASSPGTVNTGELFF.

In its sample, this clone was seen a few times. This chain uses TRBV11-2 with TRBJ2-1; TRBD1 aligns across 7 bases. There are 15 residues in the CDR3. In germline, CDR1 is SGHAT, CDR2 FQNNGV. V was pared by 1 base and J by 5 bases, with 5 bases of the junction left unmatched. The CDR3 region is CASSLVVGTDNEQFF. The CDR3 nucleotides are TGTGCCAGCAGCTTAGTGGTCGGGACAGACAATGAGCAGTTCTTC.

The chain recombines TRBV5-5 with TRBJ2-7; possible D gene TRBD2, 5 bases. Germline V gene data show CDR1 as SGHKS and CDR2 as YYEKEE (reference sequence). V shed 4 bases and J shed 1 base, with 18 bases lying between them. The CDR3 spans 16 residues. CDR3 DNA sequence: TGTGCCAGCAGCCCGCGGCTAGCCTCGATTTCCTACGAGCAGTACTTC. Protein product: CASSPRLASISYEQYF.

This clone was observed a single time. As DNA, the CDR3 is TGTGCCAGCAGCGTTGAGGACAGGGCTTACGACGAGCAGTACTTC. Its protein is CASSVEDRAYDEQYF. J is TRBJ2-7 and V is TRBV9; 8 nucleotides match TRBD1. The germline V gene encodes CDR1 SGDLS and CDR2 YYNGEE. The CDR3 runs to 15 residues. With V trimmed by 2 bases and J by 5 bases, 9 bases remained unmatched.

This clone was observed once. V and J are TRBV19 and TRBJ1-1; 7 bases match TRBD1. The CDR3 length is 13 residues. Germline CDR1 is LNHDA and CDR2 is SQIVND (reference sequence). J was trimmed by 3 bases and V by 9 bases; bases with no gene match: 7. CDR3 DNA sequence: TGTGCCAGCTACCGGGACAGAGACACTGAAGCTTTCTTT. Translation: CASYRDRDTEAFF.

This clone has only one observation. This chain joins TRBV6-7 and TRBJ1-4, with TRBD1 matching 8 bases. TRBV6-7 is reported as an ORF; its role is uncertain. The V and J ends lost 0 bases and 6 bases, in that order; junction bases with no gene match: 3. This CDR3 region has 15 residues. The CDR3, as DNA: TGTGCCAGCAGTTACTCCAGGGGGCGAGATGAAAAACTGTTTTTT. Protein sequence: CASSYSRGRDEKLFF.

V is TRBV28 and J is TRBJ1-5; 7 nucleotides align to TRBD1. The CDR3 has 12 residues. The germline gives CDR1 MDHEN, CDR2 SYDVKM. The V segment lost 7 bases and the J segment 7 bases; nucleotides outside the gene matches: 4. DNA for the CDR3: TGTGCCAGCAATCAGGGGGACCAGCCCCAGCATTTT. As protein: CASNQGDQPQHF.